This paragraph reports one T cell receptor (beta chain). In the original analysis: Amplification with reference gene primers provided the estimates of nucleated cell counts. Profiling relied on immunoSEQ multiplex PCR, and the TCRdb table lists in-frame clones only, not all of them. V and J calls and clone size are as listed in that table; D and trimming were resolved from the DNA. This table has 85,000 to 130,000 clones, 60% to 85% appearing once. CDR1 MDHEN and CDR2 SYDVKM come from the germline V gene. CDR3 length: 14 amino acids. J was trimmed by 7 bases and V by 7 bases; bases with no gene match: 5. This sample was included in a study of blood T cell repertoires in COVID-19. Study details: The United States, Italy and Spain supplied acute and convalescent COVID-19 samples. Nucleic acid was either cDNA or gDNA, and it came from T cells, B-cell-depleted T cells, or PBMCs.

This clonotype was obtained from a man older than 75 with COVID-19, enrolled during active disease. The gene calls are TRBV28 and TRBJ2-1; TRBD2 aligns across 12 bases. The sample consisted of peripheral blood. The CDR3 here is CASTTGLAGNEQFF. CDR3 DNA sequence: TGTGCCAGCACCACGGGACTAGCGGGTAATGAGCAGTTCTTC.